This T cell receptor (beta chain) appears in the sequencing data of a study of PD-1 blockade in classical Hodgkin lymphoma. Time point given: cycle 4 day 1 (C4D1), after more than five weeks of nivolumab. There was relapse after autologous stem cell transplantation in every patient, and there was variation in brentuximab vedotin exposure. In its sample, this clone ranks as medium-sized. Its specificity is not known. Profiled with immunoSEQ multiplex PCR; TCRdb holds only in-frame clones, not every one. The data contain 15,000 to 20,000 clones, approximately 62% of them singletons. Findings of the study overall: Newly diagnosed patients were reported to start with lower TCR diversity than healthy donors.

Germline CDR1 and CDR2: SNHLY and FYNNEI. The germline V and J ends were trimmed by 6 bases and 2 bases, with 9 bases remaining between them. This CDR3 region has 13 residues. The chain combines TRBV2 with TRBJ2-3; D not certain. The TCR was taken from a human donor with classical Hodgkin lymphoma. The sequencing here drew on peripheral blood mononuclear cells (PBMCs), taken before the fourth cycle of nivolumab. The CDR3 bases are TGTGCCAGCAGCGCACCCTTCACAGATACGCAGTATTTT. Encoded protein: CASSAPFTDTQYF.